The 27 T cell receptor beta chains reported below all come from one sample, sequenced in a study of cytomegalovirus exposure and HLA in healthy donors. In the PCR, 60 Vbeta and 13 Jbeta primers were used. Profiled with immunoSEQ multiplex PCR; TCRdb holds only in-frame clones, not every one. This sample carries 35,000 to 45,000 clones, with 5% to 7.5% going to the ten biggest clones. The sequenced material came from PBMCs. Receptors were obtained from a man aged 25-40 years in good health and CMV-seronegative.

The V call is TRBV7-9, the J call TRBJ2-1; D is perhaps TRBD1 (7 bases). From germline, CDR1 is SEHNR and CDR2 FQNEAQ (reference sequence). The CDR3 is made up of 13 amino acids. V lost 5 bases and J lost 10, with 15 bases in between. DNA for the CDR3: TGTGCCAGCAGCCATGGACAGGCGGGAGAGCAGTTCTTC. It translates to CASSHGQAGEQFF.

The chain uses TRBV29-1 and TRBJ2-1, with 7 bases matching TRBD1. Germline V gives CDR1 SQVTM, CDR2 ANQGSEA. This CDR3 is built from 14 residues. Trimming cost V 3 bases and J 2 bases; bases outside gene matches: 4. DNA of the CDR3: TGCAGCGTTGATCCGGGACAGACCTACAATGAGCAGTTCTTC. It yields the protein CSVDPGQTYNEQFF.

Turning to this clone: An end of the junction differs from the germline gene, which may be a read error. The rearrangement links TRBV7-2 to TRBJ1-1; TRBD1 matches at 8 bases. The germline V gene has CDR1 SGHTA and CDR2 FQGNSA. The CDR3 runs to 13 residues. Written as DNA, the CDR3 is TGTGCCAGCAGCAGGACAGGGTCCACTGAAGATTTCTTT. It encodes CASSRTGSTEDFF.

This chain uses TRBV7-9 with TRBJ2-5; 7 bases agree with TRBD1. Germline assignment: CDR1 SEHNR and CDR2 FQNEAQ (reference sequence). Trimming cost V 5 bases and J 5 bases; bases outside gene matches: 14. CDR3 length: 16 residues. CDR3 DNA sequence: TGTGCCAGCAGCCCGTCAGGGGGTGGCCCCTGGGAGACCCAGTACTTC. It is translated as CASSPSGGGPWETQYF.

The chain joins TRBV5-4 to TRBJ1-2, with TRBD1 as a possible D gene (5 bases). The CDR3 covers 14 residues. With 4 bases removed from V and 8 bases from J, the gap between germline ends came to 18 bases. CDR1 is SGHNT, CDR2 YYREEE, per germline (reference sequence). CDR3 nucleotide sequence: TGTGCCAGCAGCGGTGACAGTGCGTCGGACGGCTACACCTTC. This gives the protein CASSGDSASDGYTF.

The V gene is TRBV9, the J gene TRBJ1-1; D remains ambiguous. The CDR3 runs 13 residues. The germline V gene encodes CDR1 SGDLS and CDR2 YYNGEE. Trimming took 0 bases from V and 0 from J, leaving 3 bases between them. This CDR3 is CASSVALNTEAFF. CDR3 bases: TGTGCCAGCAGCGTAGCCTTGAACACTGAAGCTTTCTTT.

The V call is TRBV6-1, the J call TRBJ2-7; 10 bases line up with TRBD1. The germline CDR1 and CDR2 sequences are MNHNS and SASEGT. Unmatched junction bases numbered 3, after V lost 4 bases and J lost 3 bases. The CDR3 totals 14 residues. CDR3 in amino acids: CASSGQGAFYEQYF. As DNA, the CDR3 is TGTGCCAGCAGTGGACAGGGGGCTTTCTACGAGCAGTACTTC.

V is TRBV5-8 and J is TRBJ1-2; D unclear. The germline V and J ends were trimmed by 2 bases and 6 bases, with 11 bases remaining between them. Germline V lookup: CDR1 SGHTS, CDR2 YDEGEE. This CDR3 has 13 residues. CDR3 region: CASSFTRTDGYTF. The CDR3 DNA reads TGTGCCAGCAGCTTCACCCGTACGGATGGCTACACCTTC.

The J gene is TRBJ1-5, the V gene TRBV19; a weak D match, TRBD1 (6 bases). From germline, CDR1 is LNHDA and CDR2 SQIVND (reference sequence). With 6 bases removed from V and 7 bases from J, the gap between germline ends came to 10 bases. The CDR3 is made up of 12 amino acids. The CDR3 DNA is TGTGCCAGTAGGGGGGGGACACAGCCCCAGCATTTT. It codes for CASRGGTQPQHF. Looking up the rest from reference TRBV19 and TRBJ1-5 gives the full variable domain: DGGITQSPKYLFRKEGQNVTLSCEQNLNHDAMYWYRQDPGQGLRLIYYSQIVNDFQKGDIAEGYSVSREKKESFPLTVTSAQKNPTAFYLCASRGGTQPQHFGDGTRLSIL.

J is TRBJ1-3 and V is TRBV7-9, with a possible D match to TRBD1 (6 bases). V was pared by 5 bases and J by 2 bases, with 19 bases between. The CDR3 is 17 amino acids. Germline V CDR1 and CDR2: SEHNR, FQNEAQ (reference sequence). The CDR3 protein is CASSLGGASGPGNTIYF. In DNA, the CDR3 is TGTGCCAGCAGCCTTGGGGGGGCTTCTGGGCCTGGAAACACCATATATTTT.

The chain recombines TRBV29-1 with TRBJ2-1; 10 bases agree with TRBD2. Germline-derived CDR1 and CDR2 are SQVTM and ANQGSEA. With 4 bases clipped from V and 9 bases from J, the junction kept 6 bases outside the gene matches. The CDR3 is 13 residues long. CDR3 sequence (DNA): TGCAGCGTTGTAGCGGGAGGTTTAGGTGAGCAGTTCTTC. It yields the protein CSVVAGGLGEQFF.

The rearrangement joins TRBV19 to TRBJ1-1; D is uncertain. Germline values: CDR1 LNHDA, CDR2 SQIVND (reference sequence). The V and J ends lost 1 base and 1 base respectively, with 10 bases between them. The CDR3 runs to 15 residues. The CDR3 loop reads CASSIVRVPNTEAFF. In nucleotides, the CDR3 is TGTGCCAGTAGTATAGTACGGGTGCCGAACACTGAAGCTTTCTTT.

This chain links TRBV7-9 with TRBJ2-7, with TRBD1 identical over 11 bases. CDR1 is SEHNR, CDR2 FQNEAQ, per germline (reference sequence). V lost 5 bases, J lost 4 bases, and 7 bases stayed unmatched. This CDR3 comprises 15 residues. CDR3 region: CASSPSGTGGYEQYF. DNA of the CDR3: TGTGCCAGCAGCCCGTCCGGGACAGGGGGTTACGAGCAGTACTTC.

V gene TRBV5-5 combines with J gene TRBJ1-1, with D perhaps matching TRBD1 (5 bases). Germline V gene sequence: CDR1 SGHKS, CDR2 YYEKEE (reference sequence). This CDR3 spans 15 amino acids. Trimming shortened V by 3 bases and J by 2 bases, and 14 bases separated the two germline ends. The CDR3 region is CASSWGVGINTEAFF. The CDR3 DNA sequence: TGTGCCAGCAGCTGGGGGGTAGGGATCAACACTGAAGCTTTCTTT.

CDR3 residues: CASSQDPHFPYGYTF. CDR3 DNA: TGCGCCAGCAGCCAAGATCCCCATTTTCCCTATGGCTACACCTTC. The chain recombines TRBV4-1 with TRBJ1-2; D remains unclear. The V end was cut by 0 bases, the J end by 4 bases, with 12 bases between. The CDR3 loop spans 15 amino acids. CDR1 and CDR2 (germline): MGHRA, YSYEKL.

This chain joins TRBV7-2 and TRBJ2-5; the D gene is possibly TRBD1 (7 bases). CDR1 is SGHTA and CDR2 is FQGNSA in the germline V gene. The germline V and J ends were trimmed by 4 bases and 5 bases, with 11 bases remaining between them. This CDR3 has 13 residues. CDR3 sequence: CASSSRGAETQYF. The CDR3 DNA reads TGTGCCAGCAGCTCCAGGGGGGCGGAGACCCAGTACTTC.

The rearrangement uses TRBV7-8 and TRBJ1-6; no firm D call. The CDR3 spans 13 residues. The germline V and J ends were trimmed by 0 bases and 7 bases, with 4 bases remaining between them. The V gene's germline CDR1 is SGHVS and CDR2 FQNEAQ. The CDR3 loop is CASSLARNSPLHF. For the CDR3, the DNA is TGTGCCAGCAGCTTAGCCAGAAATTCACCCCTCCACTTT.

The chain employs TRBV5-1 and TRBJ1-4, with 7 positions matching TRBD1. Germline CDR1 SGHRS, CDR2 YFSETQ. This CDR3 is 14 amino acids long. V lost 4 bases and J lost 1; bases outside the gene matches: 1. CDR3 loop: CASSPGGTNEKLFF. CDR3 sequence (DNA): TGCGCCAGCAGCCCAGGGGGAACTAATGAAAAACTGTTTTTT.

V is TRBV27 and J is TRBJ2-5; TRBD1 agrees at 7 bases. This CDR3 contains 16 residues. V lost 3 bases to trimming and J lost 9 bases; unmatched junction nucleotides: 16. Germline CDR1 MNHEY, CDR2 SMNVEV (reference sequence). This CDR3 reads CASSFSDREGRVPQYF. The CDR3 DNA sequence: TGTGCCAGCAGTTTCTCCGACAGGGAAGGAAGGGTCCCCCAGTACTTC.

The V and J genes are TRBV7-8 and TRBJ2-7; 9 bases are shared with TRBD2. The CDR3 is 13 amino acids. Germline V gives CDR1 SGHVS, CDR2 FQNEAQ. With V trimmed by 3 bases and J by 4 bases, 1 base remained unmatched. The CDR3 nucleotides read TGTGCCAGCAGCTTGAGCGGGAGGTACGAGCAGTACTTC. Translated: CASSLSGRYEQYF.

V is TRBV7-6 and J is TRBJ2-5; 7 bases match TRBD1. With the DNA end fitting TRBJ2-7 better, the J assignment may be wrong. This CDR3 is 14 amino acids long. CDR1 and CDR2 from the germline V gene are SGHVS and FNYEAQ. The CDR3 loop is CASSPETGPYEQYF. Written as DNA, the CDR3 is TGTGCCAGCAGCCCTGAGACAGGGCCCTACGAGCAGTACTTC.

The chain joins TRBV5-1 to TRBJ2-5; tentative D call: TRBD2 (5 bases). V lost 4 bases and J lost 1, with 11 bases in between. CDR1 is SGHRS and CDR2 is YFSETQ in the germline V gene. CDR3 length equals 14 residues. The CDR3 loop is CASSPTGGQETQYF. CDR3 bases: TGCGCCAGCAGCCCAACCGGAGGCCAAGAGACCCAGTACTTC.

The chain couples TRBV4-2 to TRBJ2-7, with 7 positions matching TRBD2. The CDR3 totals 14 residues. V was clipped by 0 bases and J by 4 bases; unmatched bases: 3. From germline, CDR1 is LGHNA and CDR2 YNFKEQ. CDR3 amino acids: CASSQDEGGYEQYF. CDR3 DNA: TGTGCCAGCAGCCAAGACGAGGGAGGGTACGAGCAGTACTTC.

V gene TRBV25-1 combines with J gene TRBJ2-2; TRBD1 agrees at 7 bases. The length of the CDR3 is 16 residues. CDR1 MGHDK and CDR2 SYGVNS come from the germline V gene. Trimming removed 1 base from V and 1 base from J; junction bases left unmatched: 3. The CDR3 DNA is TGTGCCAGCAGTGAATTCGCAGGGGGGAACACCGGGGAGCTGTTTTTT. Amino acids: CASSEFAGGNTGELFF.

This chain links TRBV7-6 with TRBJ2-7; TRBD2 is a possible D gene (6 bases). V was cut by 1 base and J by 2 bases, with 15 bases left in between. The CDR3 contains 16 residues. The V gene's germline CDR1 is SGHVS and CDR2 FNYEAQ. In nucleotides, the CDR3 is TGTGCCAGCAGCTTAGTCGGGGTAGCGGCCCCCTACGAGCAGTACTTC. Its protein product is CASSLVGVAAPYEQYF. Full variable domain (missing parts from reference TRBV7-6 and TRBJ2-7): GAGVSQSPRYKVTKRGQDVALRCDPISGHVSLYWYRQALGQGPEFLTYFNYEAQQDKSGLPNDRFSAERPEGSISTLTIQRTEQRDSAMYRCASSLVGVAAPYEQYFGPGTRLTVT.

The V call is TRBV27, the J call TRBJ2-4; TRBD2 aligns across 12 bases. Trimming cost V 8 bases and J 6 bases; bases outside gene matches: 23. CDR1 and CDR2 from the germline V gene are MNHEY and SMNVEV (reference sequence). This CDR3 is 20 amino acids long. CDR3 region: CASSPSYGSSGGADRNIQYF. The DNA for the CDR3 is TGTGCCAGCTCCCCTTCCTACGGATCTAGCGGGGGGGCCGATCGAAACATTCAGTACTTC.

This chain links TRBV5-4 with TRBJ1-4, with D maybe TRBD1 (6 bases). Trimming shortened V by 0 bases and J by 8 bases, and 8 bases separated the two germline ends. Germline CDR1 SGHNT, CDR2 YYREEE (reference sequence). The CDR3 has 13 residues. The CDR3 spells CASSLGQEEKLFF. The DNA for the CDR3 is TGTGCCAGCAGCTTGGGACAGGAGGAAAAACTGTTTTTT.